This T cell receptor beta chain was identified during a study of blood T cells in healthy people across ages. CDR1 is MNHNY and CDR2 is SVGAGI in the germline V gene (reference sequence). The CDR3 covers 14 residues. With V trimmed by 6 bases and J by 7 bases, 8 bases remained unmatched. This clonotype has a count of ten or more. Caucasian, healthy and from Russia, the donors were aged between about 6 and 90. Every donor provided approximately 9.2 milliliters of peripheral blood. Isolation yielded PBMCs, at least 7 million per sample, in every case. The use of a sample-barcoded 5' primer and a J-beta primer mix characterized a second PCR of roughly 6 to 11 cycles. Each of the cDNA molecules was tagged by a template-switch adaptor with 12 random nucleotides. TCRdb fed the 5' RACE reads into MiXCR, producing one record per CDR3 protein. The data hold fewer than 750,000 distinct CDR3 sequences, with less than 60% observed a single time.

This chain joins TRBV6-6 and TRBJ2-1, with 8 positions matching TRBD1. The source material was blood. This TCR was recovered from an older man in good health. The CDR3 is CASRRGQGGNEQFF. CDR3 coding DNA: TGTGCCAGCAGACGAGGACAGGGTGGGAATGAGCAGTTCTTC.